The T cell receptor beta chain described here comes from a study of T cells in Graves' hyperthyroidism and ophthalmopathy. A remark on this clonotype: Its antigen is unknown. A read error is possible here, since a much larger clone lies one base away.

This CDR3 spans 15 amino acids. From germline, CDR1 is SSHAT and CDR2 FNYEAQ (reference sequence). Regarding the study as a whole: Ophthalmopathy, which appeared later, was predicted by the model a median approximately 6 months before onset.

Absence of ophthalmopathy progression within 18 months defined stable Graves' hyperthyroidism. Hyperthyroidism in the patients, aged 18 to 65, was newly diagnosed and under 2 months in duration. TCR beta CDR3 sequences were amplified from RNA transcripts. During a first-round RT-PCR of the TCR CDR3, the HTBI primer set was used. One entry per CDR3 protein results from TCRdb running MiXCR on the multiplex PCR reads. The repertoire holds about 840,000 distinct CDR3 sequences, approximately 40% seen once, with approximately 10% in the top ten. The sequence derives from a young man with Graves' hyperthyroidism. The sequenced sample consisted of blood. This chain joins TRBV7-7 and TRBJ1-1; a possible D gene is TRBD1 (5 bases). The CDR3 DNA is TGTGCTAGCAGCTTAGACTCGACAGTAAACACTGAAGCTTTCTTT. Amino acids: CASSLDSTVNTEAFF.